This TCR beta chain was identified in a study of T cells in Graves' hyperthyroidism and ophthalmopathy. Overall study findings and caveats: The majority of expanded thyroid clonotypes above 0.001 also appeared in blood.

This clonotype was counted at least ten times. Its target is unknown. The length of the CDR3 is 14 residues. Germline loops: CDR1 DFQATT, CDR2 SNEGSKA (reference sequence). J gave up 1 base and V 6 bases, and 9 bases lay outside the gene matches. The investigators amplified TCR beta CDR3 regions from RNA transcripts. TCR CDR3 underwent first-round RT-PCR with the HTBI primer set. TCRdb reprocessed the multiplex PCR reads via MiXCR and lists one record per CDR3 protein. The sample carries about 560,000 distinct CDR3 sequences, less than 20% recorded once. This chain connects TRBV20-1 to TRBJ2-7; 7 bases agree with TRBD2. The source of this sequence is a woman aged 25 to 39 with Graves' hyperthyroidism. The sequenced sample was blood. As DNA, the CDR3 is TGCAGTGCCGCACTAGCGTTAGGGTCCTACGAGCAGTACTTC. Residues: CSAALALGSYEQYF.